The present T cell receptor beta chain was sequenced within a study of regulatory T cells in long-lasting Graves disease. J lost 6 bases, V lost 0 bases, and 4 bases had no gene match. Germline lookup yields CDR1 SGHAT and CDR2 FQNNGV. The CDR3 length is 15 residues. Time point noted: newly diagnosed GD, antithyroid drugs for less than 3 months. Isolated PBMC RNA provided the starting material for the TCR library. This clonotype came up many times. Sequencing libraries for TCR beta were prepared with iRepertoire HTBI primers and Arm-PCR of CDR3 regions. From the multiplex PCR reads, TCRdb called clonotypes with MiXCR, one entry per CDR3 protein. The sample includes some 230,000 distinct CDR3 sequences, roughly 18% of them seen just once.

Sequenced material: peripheral blood mononuclear cells (PBMCs), taken at new diagnosis, from a patient treated with antithyroid drugs. The chain has TRBV11-2 and TRBJ1-4, with 7 nucleotides matching TRBD1. This sequence was found in a female donor with Graves disease. The CDR3 loop reads CASSLEGQKDEKLFF. The CDR3 DNA reads as TGTGCCAGCAGCTTAGAGGGACAGAAGGATGAAAAACTGTTTTTT.